This T cell receptor beta chain was sequenced during a study of OX40 agonist ivuxolimab in advanced cancers. General study findings and limits: Expanded clones were, on average, more numerous in CD8+ T cells than in CD4+.

The CDR3 extends over 16 amino acids. The ends were cut back, 4 bases at V and 0 bases at J, with 14 bases in the middle. CDR1 is MDHEN and CDR2 is SYDVKM in the germline V gene. For this clone: Its antigen is still unknown.

This table comes from immunoSEQ multiplex PCR, and its TCRdb copy is limited to in-frame clones, with some not included. Of approximately 70,000 clones in the sample, over 70% are singletons; the top ten hold roughly 5%. The genes are TRBV28 and TRBJ2-3; a possible D gene is TRBD2 (6 bases). The receptor's source is an adult with an advanced solid tumor such as melanoma, head and neck, liver or kidney cancer. Specimen: CD4+ or CD8+ T cells sorted from blood, collected in a trial of the OX40 agonist ivuxolimab. In nucleotides, the CDR3 is TGTGCCAGCAGTTCACCCCTAGCGCCCAGCACAGATACGCAGTATTTT. Encoded protein: CASSSPLAPSTDTQYF.